The clone carrying this TCR beta chain was seen more than once but under ten times. The antigen is not known. CDR3 size: 13 residues. Trimming removed 5 bases from V and 5 bases from J, with 12 bases in between. From germline, CDR1 is KGHSH and CDR2 LQKENI. The sample comes from a study of T-cell memory formation after mild COVID-19. Study context: TCR clusters were mostly donor specific. Points from the study as a whole: CD4/CD8 balance characterized clones contracting day 15 to 85, and CD4+ skew characterized later expanders. Memory sampled before infection contained some responding clones, suggesting cross-reactive memory joined.

TCRalpha and TCRbeta libraries used 5'RACE with constant-segment primers and UMIs. TCRdb fed the 5' RACE reads into MiXCR, producing one record per CDR3 protein. Among about 430,000 distinct CDR3 sequences listed, approximately 24% were seen once. The sequence was collected from an adult woman who had mild COVID-19 (a few samples of this study predate the infection). Cell type and time point are not known. V is TRBV18 and J is TRBJ1-1; D not resolved. Sequencing input: PBMCs or a T cell subset sorted from them (not recorded which). CDR3 DNA sequence: TGTGCCAGCTCAACATCGTGGGGAACTGAAGCTTTCTTT. It encodes CASSTSWGTEAFF.